The rows below give T cell receptor beta chains drawn from one sample of a study of CD8 T cells in ankylosing spondylitis. TCRdb ran MiXCR on the 5' RACE reads and lists one entry per CDR3 protein. Of around 220,000 distinct CDR3 sequences listed, roughly a tenth are singletons. Sequenced: blood, either unsorted or a sorted T cell fraction (not recorded which). Source of these receptors: a male donor with ankylosing spondylitis or in good health (not recorded which). CDR3s leave out the opening cysteine and the closing phenylalanine or tryptophan. A D gene is named only where the DNA matches it firmly. Only some rows state a clone size, as once, few, many or a class for expanded clones.

V	length	J	size	D	CDR3
TRBV27	11	TRBJ1-5	many	NA	ASSLDKNQPQH
TRBV28	12	TRBJ2-1	few	NA	ASGSVGSYNEQF
TRBV11-2	14	TRBJ2-1	few	NA	ASSLELGSSYNEQF
TRBV11-1	16	TRBJ2-3	many	TRBD2	ASSSLKTSGGHTDTQY
TRBV5-1	11	TRBJ1-1	many	TRBD1	ATKQGARTEAF
TRBV7-3	11	TRBJ2-1	NA	NA	ASSLKADTEQF
TRBV12-3/TRBV12-4	12	TRBJ1-3	many	NA	ASSEFNSGNTIY
TRBV24-1	19	TRBJ1-3	NA	TRBD1	ATTAPLWTGASLISGNTIY
TRBV12-3/TRBV12-4	11	TRBJ1-2	many	TRBD1	ASSPGQVVGYT
TRBV7-2	13	TRBJ1-1	many	TRBD1	ASSLALTGGNSAF
TRBV27	12	TRBJ1-2	many	NA	ASSPTIDVDGYT
TRBV11-1	17	TRBJ1-4	many	TRBD1	ASSFNGQGVRMKNEKLF
TRBV28	17	TRBJ2-7	once	TRBD2	ASSIRLGGLAGAPKGQY